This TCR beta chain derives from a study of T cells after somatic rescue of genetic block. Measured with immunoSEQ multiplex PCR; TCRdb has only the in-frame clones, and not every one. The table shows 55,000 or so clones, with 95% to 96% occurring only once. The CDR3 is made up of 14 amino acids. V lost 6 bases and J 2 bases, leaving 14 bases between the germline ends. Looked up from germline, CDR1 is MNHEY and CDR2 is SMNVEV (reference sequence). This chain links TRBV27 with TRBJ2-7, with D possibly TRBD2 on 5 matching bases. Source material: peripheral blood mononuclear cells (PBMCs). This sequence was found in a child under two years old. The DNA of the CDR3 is TGTGCCAGCAGACCTCGGGGTCAAACCTACGAGCAGTACTTC. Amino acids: CASRPRGQTYEQYF.